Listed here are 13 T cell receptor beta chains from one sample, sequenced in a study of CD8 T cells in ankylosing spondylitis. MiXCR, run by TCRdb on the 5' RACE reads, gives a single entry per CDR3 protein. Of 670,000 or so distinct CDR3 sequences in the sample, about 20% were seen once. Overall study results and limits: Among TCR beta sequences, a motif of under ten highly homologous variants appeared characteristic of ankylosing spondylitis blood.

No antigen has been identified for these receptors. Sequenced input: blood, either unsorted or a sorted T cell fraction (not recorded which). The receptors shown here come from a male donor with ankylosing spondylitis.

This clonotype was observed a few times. The CDR3 reads CATTAGTNSPLHF. Here the CDR3 DNA reads TGTGCCACCACCGCCGGGACAAATTCACCCCTCCACTTT. The rearrangement joins TRBV6-1 to TRBJ1-6, with D perhaps matching TRBD1 (6 bases). The germline V gene encodes CDR1 MNHNS and CDR2 SASEGT. There are 13 residues in the CDR3. Trimming removed 10 bases from V and 7 bases from J, with 14 bases in between.

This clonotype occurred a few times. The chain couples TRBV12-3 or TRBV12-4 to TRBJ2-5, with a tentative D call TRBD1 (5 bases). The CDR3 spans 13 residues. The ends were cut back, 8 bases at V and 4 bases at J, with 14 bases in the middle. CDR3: CASGRDRRETQYF. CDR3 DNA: TGTGCCAGCGGCCGTGACAGAAGAGAGACCCAGTACTTC.

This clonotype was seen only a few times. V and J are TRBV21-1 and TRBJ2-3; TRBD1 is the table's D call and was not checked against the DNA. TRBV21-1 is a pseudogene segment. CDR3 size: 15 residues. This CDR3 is CASSMMTGGTDTQYF. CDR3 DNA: TGTGCCAGCAGCATGATGACAGGGGGCACAGATACGCAGTATTTT.

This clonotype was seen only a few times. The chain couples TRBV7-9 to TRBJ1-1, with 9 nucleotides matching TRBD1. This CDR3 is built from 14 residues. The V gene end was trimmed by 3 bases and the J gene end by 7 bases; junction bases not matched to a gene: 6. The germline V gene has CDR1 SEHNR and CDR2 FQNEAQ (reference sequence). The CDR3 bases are TGTGCCAGCAGCTTCCGACAGGGGGGGAATGAAGCTTTCTTT. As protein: CASSFRQGGNEAFF.

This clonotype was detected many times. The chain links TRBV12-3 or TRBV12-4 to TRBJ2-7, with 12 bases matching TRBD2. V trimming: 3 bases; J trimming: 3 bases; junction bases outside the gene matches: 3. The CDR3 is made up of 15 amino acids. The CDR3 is CASSFGTSGLYEQYF. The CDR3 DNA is TGTGCCAGCAGTTTTGGGACTAGCGGGCTCTACGAGCAGTACTTC.

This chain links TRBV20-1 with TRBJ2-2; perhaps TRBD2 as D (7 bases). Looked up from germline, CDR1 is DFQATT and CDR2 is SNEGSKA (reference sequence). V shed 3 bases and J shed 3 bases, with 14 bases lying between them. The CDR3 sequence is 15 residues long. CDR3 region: CSARKGGSDTGELFF. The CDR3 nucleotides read TGCAGTGCTAGGAAGGGGGGGTCGGACACCGGGGAGCTGTTTTTT.

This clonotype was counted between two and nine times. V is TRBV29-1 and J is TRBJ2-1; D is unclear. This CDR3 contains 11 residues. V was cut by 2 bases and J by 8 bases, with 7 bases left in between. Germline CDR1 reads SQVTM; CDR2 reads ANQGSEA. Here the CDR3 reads CSVELGDEQFF. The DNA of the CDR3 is TGCAGCGTTGAATTGGGCGATGAGCAGTTCTTC.

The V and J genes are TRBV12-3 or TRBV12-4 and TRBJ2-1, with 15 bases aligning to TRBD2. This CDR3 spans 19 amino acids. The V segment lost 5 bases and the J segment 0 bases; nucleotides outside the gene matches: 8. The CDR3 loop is CASSVGLAGGRDSYNEQFF. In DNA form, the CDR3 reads TGTGCCAGCAGTGTCGGACTAGCGGGAGGGCGTGACTCCTACAATGAGCAGTTCTTC.

CDR3 region: CSVEGTAGGSEETQYF. The CDR3 DNA reads as TGCAGCGTTGAAGGTACGGCGGGAGGATCGGAAGAGACCCAGTACTTC. The rearrangement joins TRBV29-1 to TRBJ2-5, with 8 bases that match TRBD2. J was trimmed by 3 bases and V by 1 base; bases with no gene match: 10. The CDR3 is 16 residues long. In germline, CDR1 is SQVTM, CDR2 ANQGSEA.

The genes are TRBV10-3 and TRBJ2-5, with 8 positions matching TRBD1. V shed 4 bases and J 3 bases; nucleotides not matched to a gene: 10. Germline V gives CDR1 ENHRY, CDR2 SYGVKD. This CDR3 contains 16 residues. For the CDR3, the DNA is TGTGCCATCAGTGCTTCCTGGGGACAGGCGAAAGAGACCCAGTACTTC. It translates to CAISASWGQAKETQYF.

DNA for the CDR3: TGTGCCAGCAGCCCCTGGGATGGGGAGCACAAGGAGACCCAGTACTTC. It encodes CASSPWDGEHKETQYF. This chain connects TRBV3-1 to TRBJ2-5, with D possibly TRBD2 on 5 matching bases. V lost 4 bases and J 5 bases, leaving 20 bases between the germline ends. This CDR3 has 16 residues. Germline V gives CDR1 LGHDT, CDR2 YNNKEL (reference sequence).

The CDR3 nucleotides are TGCAGCGCACACGGAGGACAGGGGAACACTGAAGCTTTCTTT. Protein: CSAHGGQGNTEAFF. The J gene is TRBJ1-1, the V gene TRBV29-1, with 8 positions matching TRBD1. V lost 7 bases and J lost 1; bases outside the gene matches: 8. Germline lookup yields CDR1 SQVTM and CDR2 ANQGSEA. This CDR3 comprises 14 residues.

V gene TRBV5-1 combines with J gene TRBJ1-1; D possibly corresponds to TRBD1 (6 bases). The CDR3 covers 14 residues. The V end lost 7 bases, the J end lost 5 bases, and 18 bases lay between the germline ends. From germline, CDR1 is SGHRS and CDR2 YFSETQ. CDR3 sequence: CASEIGGEGTEAFF. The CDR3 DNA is TGCGCCAGCGAAATAGGGGGGGAGGGGACTGAAGCTTTCTTT.